These 23 T cell receptor beta chains share one sample of origin, sequenced in a study of control samples from healthy donors and cancer patients. The method was immunoSEQ multiplex PCR; TCRdb's version includes in-frame clones alone and lacks a portion of them. Of about 120,000 clones listed, just under 90% are singletons. The specimen was blood. These receptor sequences come from a young man in good health.

The chain recombines TRBV15 with TRBJ1-2; tentative D call: TRBD1 (6 bases). Trimming took 0 bases from V and 0 from J, leaving 11 bases between them. Per the germline V gene, CDR1 is LNHNV and CDR2 is YYDKDF (reference sequence). This CDR3 has 16 amino acids. CDR3 loop: CATSRDRTVPNYGYTF. The CDR3 DNA sequence: TGTGCCACCAGCAGAGATCGGACAGTCCCTAACTATGGCTACACCTTC.

The chain combines TRBV11-2 with TRBJ2-3, with 9 bases identical to TRBD2. The CDR3 runs 17 residues. The germline V gene has CDR1 SGHAT and CDR2 FQNNGV. J gave up 4 bases and V 1 base, and 9 bases lay outside the gene matches. The CDR3 DNA reads TGTGCCAGCAGCTTAGCACCCTCGGCGGGGGGGCCAGATACGCAGTATTTT. This gives the protein CASSLAPSAGGPDTQYF.

The gene calls are TRBV5-4 and TRBJ2-6; tentative D call: TRBD1 (6 bases). V gave up 4 bases and J gave up 2 bases, with 16 bases separating them. The CDR3 consists of 17 residues. Germline assignment: CDR1 SGHNT and CDR2 YYREEE (reference sequence). For the CDR3, the DNA is TGTGCCAGCAGCGACGACCCAAACAGGGCTGGGGCCAACGTCCTGACTTTC. Translating gives CASSDDPNRAGANVLTF.

The chain has TRBV27 and TRBJ2-2; 12 positions match TRBD1. CDR3 length equals 15 residues. The germline V gene encodes CDR1 MNHEY and CDR2 SMNVEV (reference sequence). V shed 5 bases and J 7 bases; nucleotides not matched to a gene: 5. CDR3 DNA sequence: TGTGCCAGCAGTGGGACAGGGGGCAGGGTCGGGGAGCTGTTTTTT. Its translation: CASSGTGGRVGELFF.

This chain links TRBV7-9 with TRBJ1-6; 8 positions match TRBD1. The CDR3 covers 15 residues. CDR1 and CDR2 from the germline V gene are SEHNR and FQNEAQ (reference sequence). Trimming removed 2 bases from V and 10 bases from J; junction bases left unmatched: 7. The CDR3 coding sequence is TGTGCCAGCAGCTTACAGGGGGCAGGCCCCTCACCCCTCCACTTT. Translating gives CASSLQGAGPSPLHF. Drawing the rest from reference TRBV7-9 and TRBJ1-6, the complete variable domain is DTGVSQNPRHKITKRGQNVTFRCDPISEHNRLYWYRQTLGQGPEFLTYFQNEAQLEKSRLLSDRFSAERPKGSFSTLEIQRTEQGDSAMYLCASSLQGAGPSPLHFGNGTRLTVT.

J is TRBJ2-1 and V is TRBV6-1; 9 positions match TRBD2. With V trimmed by 2 bases and J by 1 base, 0 bases remained unmatched. The CDR3 length is 15 residues. CDR1 is MNHNS and CDR2 is SASEGT in the germline V gene. The CDR3 protein is CASSESGGSYNEQFF. The CDR3 nucleotides read TGTGCCAGCAGTGAAAGCGGGGGGTCCTACAATGAGCAGTTCTTC.

In its sample, this clone was seen a few times. V gene TRBV11-2 combines with J gene TRBJ2-2; D gene unclear. The CDR3 is 12 residues long. The germline V gene encodes CDR1 SGHAT and CDR2 FQNNGV. V dropped 1 base and J dropped 6 bases, with 3 bases sitting between them. The CDR3 protein is CASSLGAGELFF. The CDR3 DNA sequence: TGTGCCAGCAGCTTAGGGGCCGGGGAGCTGTTTTTT. The complete variable domain, with remaining parts taken from reference TRBV11-2 and TRBJ2-2, reads EAGVAQSPRYKIIEKRQSVAFWCNPISGHATLYWYQQILGQGPKLLIQFQNNGVVDDSQLPKDRFSAERLKGVDSTLKIQPAKLEDSAVYLCASSLGAGELFFGEGSRLTVL.

The rearrangement uses TRBV5-6 and TRBJ2-7, with 8 bases aligning to TRBD1. CDR1 is SGHDT and CDR2 is YYEEEE in the germline V gene. The CDR3 loop spans 14 amino acids. V lost 5 bases, J lost 6 bases, and 10 bases stayed unmatched. CDR3 nucleotide sequence: TGTGCCAGCAGGAAGCGACAGGGGTTGGTCGAGCAGTACGTC. Translated, it gives CASRKRQGLVEQYV.

The chain couples TRBV5-1 to TRBJ2-7, with 8 bases fitting TRBD2. The CDR3 spans 13 residues. V trimming: 0 bases; J trimming: 6 bases; junction bases outside the gene matches: 2. Germline V gene sequence: CDR1 SGHRS, CDR2 YFSETQ. This CDR3 is CASSLERGGEQYF. The CDR3 region has the DNA TGCGCCAGCAGCTTGGAACGGGGGGGCGAGCAGTACTTC. Variable domain in full (rest from reference TRBV5-1 and TRBJ2-7): KAGVTQTPRYLIKTRGQQVTLSCSPISGHRSVSWYQQTPGQGLQFLFEYFSETQRNKGNFPGRFSGRQFSNSRSEMNVSTLELGDSALYLCASSLERGGEQYFGPGTRLTVT.

V usage is TRBV29-1 and J usage is TRBJ2-5, with 8 bases identical to TRBD2. CDR1 and CDR2 from the germline V gene are SQVTM and ANQGSEA. The V segment lost 7 bases and the J segment 4 bases; nucleotides outside the gene matches: 14. The CDR3 covers 15 residues. The CDR3 DNA reads as TGCAGCGCCCGGGGGGGGTCACGGGCATCAGAGACCCAGTACTTC. Translating it yields CSARGGSRASETQYF.

The CDR3 DNA sequence: TGTGCCAGCAGCTTAGGTGGGGGGGGAAATCCATACTACGAGCAGTACGTC. This sequence encodes CASSLGGGGNPYYEQYV. The gene calls are TRBV7-2 and TRBJ2-7; 7 nucleotides align to TRBD2. The CDR3 has 17 residues. V trimming: 1 base; J trimming: 3 bases; junction bases outside the gene matches: 12. The germline gives CDR1 SGHTA, CDR2 FQGNSA.

The chain has TRBV5-8 and TRBJ2-3; no definite D call. Trimming shortened V by 0 bases and J by 4 bases, and 9 bases separated the two germline ends. Germline CDR1 is SGHTS and CDR2 is YDEGEE. The CDR3 has 14 amino acids. The CDR3 DNA reads TGTGCCAGCAGCTTGGATGTCGGTTCAGATACGCAGTATTTT. This sequence encodes CASSLDVGSDTQYF.

The gene calls are TRBV19 and TRBJ1-1, with 8 bases aligning to TRBD1. The CDR3 has 15 residues. Germline CDR1 and CDR2: LNHDA and SQIVND (reference sequence). Trimming cost V 5 bases and J 0 bases; bases outside gene matches: 5. The CDR3 DNA reads as TGTGCCAGTAGTGCCACAGGGGGGATGAACACTGAAGCTTTCTTT. Its translation is CASSATGGMNTEAFF.

This chain links TRBV7-2 with TRBJ1-3; possible D gene TRBD1, 5 bases. From germline, CDR1 is SGHTA and CDR2 FQGNSA. V was clipped by 4 bases and J by 4 bases, with 8 bases between them. CDR3 size: 13 residues. This CDR3 reads CASSSGIGNTIYF. CDR3 sequence (DNA): TGTGCCAGCAGCTCAGGGATAGGAAACACCATATATTTT. The full variable domain, with the rest looked up from reference TRBV7-2 and TRBJ1-3, is GAGVSQSPSNKVTEKGKDVELRCDPISGHTALYWYRQSLGQGLEFLIYFQGNSAPDKSGLPSDRFSAERTGGSVSTLTIQRTQQEDSAVYLCASSSGIGNTIYFGEGSWLTVV.

This chain joins TRBV7-2 and TRBJ1-5, with D tentatively TRBD1 (6 bases). The CDR3 has 15 residues. Trimming pared 3 bases from V and 4 bases from J, leaving 13 bases between. Germline V gene lookup returns CDR1 SGHTA and CDR2 FQGNSA. CDR3 DNA sequence: TGTGCCAGCAGCTTGACCGGGGGCGAGAATCAGCCCCAGCATTTT. It translates to CASSLTGGENQPQHF.

V is TRBV20-1 and J is TRBJ1-1; D remains unclear. There are 8 residues in the CDR3. Germline CDR1 reads DFQATT; CDR2 reads SNEGSKA (reference sequence). Trimming stripped 4 bases from V and 9 bases from J, with 3 bases between. CDR3: CSAKKAFF. CDR3 bases: TGCAGTGCTAAAAAAGCTTTCTTT.

Turning to this clone: The sample holds other DNA sequences that translate to the same CDR3. The CDR3 is CASSLGANTEAFF. The CDR3 DNA sequence: TGTGCCAGCAGTTTGGGGGCCAACACTGAAGCTTTCTTT. The chain has TRBV12-3 or TRBV12-4 and TRBJ1-1; D might be TRBD1 (6 bases). Deletions cut 3 bases from V and 2 bases from J, with 7 bases between. The CDR3 contains 13 residues.

V usage is TRBV5-8 and J usage is TRBJ2-7; tentatively, D is TRBD1 or TRBD2 (5 bases each). Germline CDR1 is SGHTS and CDR2 is YDEGEE. This CDR3 has 14 residues. V was cut by 0 bases and J by 2 bases, with 9 bases left in between. The DNA for the CDR3 is TGTGCCAGCAGCTTGGTTCGGGGACCCTACGAGCAGTACTTC. It yields the protein CASSLVRGPYEQYF.

The rearrangement joins TRBV9 to TRBJ2-3; D may be TRBD1 or TRBD2 (7 bases each). V shed 0 bases and J shed 1 base, with 15 bases lying between them. The CDR3 sequence is 17 residues long. CDR1 and CDR2 (germline): SGDLS, YYNGEE. The CDR3 sequence: CASSVESSGTGTDTQYF. CDR3 nucleotide sequence: TGTGCCAGCAGCGTAGAATCCAGCGGGACAGGCACAGATACGCAGTATTTT.

The rearrangement links TRBV11-2 to TRBJ2-2, with D unresolved. Germline V gene lookup returns CDR1 SGHAT and CDR2 FQNNGV. V was cut by 4 bases and J by 0 bases, with 9 bases left in between. CDR3 length: 15 amino acids. The CDR3 sequence: CASSWASANTGELFF. CDR3 in DNA: TGTGCCAGCAGCTGGGCCAGCGCGAACACCGGGGAGCTGTTTTTT.

This chain's CDR3 is CASSLTGGNTEAFF. In DNA, the CDR3 is TGTGCCAGCAGCTTGACAGGGGGGAACACTGAAGCTTTCTTT. This sequence joins TRBV11-2 and TRBJ1-1, with TRBD1 identical over 9 bases. This CDR3 is 14 amino acids long. From germline, CDR1 is SGHAT and CDR2 FQNNGV. With V trimmed by 3 bases and J by 1 base, 0 bases remained unmatched.

This clone showed up just once. CDR3 DNA: TGTGCCAGCGGGGGACAGGTTCCCTACGAGCAGTACGTC. Translating gives CASGGQVPYEQYV. The rearrangement uses TRBV2 and TRBJ2-7; 8 bases agree with TRBD1. J was trimmed by 2 bases and V by 8 bases; bases with no gene match: 5. CDR3 length: 13 amino acids. Germline V gene sequence: CDR1 SNHLY, CDR2 FYNNEI.

This sequence joins TRBV10-1 and TRBJ1-1, with a tentative D call TRBD1 (5 bases). Germline V gene data show CDR1 as WNHNN and CDR2 as SYGVQD (reference sequence). The V end lost 8 bases, the J end lost 0 bases, and 19 bases lay between the germline ends. CDR3 length: 16 residues. The CDR3 region is CASQGPHLELNTEAFF. DNA of the CDR3: TGCGCCAGCCAGGGACCCCACCTTGAACTGAACACTGAAGCTTTCTTT.